One sample yielded the 9 T cell receptor beta chains listed below, sequenced in a study of T cell responses to AZD1222 COVID-19 vaccine. The data were produced by immunoSEQ multiplex PCR, yet TCRdb's version contains in-frame clones alone and is incomplete. Seen here are some 99,000 clones, about 90% observed once, and the top ten hold 4% to 6%. The sample in question was peripheral blood, obtained on day 0 of AZD1222 vaccination. These receptors were taken from an adult in good health.

The chain carries TRBV5-6 and TRBJ1-1, with D perhaps matching TRBD1 (5 bases). The CDR3 is 15 amino acids. Between the trimmed V and J ends, which lost 0 bases and 2 bases, there was a span of 11 bases. Germline V gives CDR1 SGHDT, CDR2 YYEEEE. CDR3 amino acids: CASSLVPTVNTEAFF. The CDR3 DNA follows: TGTGCCAGCAGCTTGGTACCGACAGTCAACACTGAAGCTTTCTTT.

This rearrangement joins TRBV29-1 to TRBJ2-7; D unresolved. This CDR3 contains 11 residues. The V gene lost 3 bases and the J gene lost 6 bases, with 9 bases spanning the gap. Germline V CDR1 and CDR2: SQVTM, ANQGSEA. CDR3 amino acids: CSVDEVGEQYF. CDR3 in DNA: TGCAGCGTTGACGAGGTGGGCGAGCAGTACTTC.

The genes are TRBV7-2 and TRBJ2-2; possibly TRBD1 for D (5 bases). Trimming pared 2 bases from V and 4 bases from J, leaving 11 bases between. Germline-derived CDR1 and CDR2 are SGHTA and FQGNSA. There are 15 residues in the CDR3. For the CDR3, the DNA is TGTGCCAGCAGCTTATCTGCAGGGCTCACCGGGGAGCTGTTTTTT. Translation gives CASSLSAGLTGELFF.

This clone was detected ten times or more. The CDR3: CASSKFRGSNQPQHF. The CDR3 coding sequence is TGTGCCAGCAGCAAATTTCGGGGAAGCAATCAGCCCCAGCATTTT. The chain has TRBV5-5 and TRBJ1-5, with no clear D. From germline, CDR1 is SGHKS and CDR2 YYEKEE (reference sequence). Trimming removed 4 bases at V and 1 base at J, with 12 bases between. The CDR3 runs to 15 residues.

This chain uses TRBV1 with TRBJ2-7; the table's D call, TRBD2, was not checked against the DNA. TRBV1 is listed as a pseudogene. The CDR3 totals 16 residues. The CDR3 loop is CTSSQEGGLAGYEQYF. The CDR3 region has the DNA TGCACCAGCAGCCAAGAGGGGGGACTAGCGGGTTACGAGCAGTACTTC.

The chain recombines TRBV9 with TRBJ2-3; TRBD2 is a possible D gene (5 bases). V lost 0 bases, J lost 4 bases, and 12 bases lay in between. The CDR3 has 15 amino acids. Germline V gives CDR1 SGDLS, CDR2 YYNGEE. The chain's CDR3 is CASSVVGLAPDTQYF. The CDR3 region has the DNA TGTGCCAGCAGCGTAGTTGGGCTAGCTCCAGATACGCAGTATTTT.

The chain joins TRBV27 to TRBJ1-6, with D maybe TRBD1 (6 bases). The CDR3 sequence is 14 residues long. Germline values: CDR1 MNHEY, CDR2 SMNVEV (reference sequence). Trimming took 4 bases from V and 4 from J, leaving 8 bases between them. The DNA of the CDR3 is TGTGCCAGCAGTTGGGACACTTATAATTCACCCCTCCACTTT. Its translation: CASSWDTYNSPLHF.

V usage is TRBV4-1 and J usage is TRBJ1-4, with D unresolved. Germline CDR1 is MGHRA and CDR2 is YSYEKL. This CDR3 is built from 14 residues. The V end lost 2 bases, the J end lost 8 bases, and 12 bases lay between the germline ends. The CDR3 nucleotides are TGCGCCAGCAGCCAACCGAACGTAGAGGAAAAACTGTTTTTT. It yields the protein CASSQPNVEEKLFF.

This chain links TRBV29-1 with TRBJ1-1, with TRBD1 as a possible D gene (6 bases). The germline V gene encodes CDR1 SQVTM and CDR2 ANQGSEA. V was shortened by 6 bases and J by 0 bases, with 11 bases between the two germline ends. The CDR3 is 13 amino acids. The CDR3 coding sequence is TGCAGCGTAACAGGGAATCTGAACACTGAAGCTTTCTTT. Protein: CSVTGNLNTEAFF.